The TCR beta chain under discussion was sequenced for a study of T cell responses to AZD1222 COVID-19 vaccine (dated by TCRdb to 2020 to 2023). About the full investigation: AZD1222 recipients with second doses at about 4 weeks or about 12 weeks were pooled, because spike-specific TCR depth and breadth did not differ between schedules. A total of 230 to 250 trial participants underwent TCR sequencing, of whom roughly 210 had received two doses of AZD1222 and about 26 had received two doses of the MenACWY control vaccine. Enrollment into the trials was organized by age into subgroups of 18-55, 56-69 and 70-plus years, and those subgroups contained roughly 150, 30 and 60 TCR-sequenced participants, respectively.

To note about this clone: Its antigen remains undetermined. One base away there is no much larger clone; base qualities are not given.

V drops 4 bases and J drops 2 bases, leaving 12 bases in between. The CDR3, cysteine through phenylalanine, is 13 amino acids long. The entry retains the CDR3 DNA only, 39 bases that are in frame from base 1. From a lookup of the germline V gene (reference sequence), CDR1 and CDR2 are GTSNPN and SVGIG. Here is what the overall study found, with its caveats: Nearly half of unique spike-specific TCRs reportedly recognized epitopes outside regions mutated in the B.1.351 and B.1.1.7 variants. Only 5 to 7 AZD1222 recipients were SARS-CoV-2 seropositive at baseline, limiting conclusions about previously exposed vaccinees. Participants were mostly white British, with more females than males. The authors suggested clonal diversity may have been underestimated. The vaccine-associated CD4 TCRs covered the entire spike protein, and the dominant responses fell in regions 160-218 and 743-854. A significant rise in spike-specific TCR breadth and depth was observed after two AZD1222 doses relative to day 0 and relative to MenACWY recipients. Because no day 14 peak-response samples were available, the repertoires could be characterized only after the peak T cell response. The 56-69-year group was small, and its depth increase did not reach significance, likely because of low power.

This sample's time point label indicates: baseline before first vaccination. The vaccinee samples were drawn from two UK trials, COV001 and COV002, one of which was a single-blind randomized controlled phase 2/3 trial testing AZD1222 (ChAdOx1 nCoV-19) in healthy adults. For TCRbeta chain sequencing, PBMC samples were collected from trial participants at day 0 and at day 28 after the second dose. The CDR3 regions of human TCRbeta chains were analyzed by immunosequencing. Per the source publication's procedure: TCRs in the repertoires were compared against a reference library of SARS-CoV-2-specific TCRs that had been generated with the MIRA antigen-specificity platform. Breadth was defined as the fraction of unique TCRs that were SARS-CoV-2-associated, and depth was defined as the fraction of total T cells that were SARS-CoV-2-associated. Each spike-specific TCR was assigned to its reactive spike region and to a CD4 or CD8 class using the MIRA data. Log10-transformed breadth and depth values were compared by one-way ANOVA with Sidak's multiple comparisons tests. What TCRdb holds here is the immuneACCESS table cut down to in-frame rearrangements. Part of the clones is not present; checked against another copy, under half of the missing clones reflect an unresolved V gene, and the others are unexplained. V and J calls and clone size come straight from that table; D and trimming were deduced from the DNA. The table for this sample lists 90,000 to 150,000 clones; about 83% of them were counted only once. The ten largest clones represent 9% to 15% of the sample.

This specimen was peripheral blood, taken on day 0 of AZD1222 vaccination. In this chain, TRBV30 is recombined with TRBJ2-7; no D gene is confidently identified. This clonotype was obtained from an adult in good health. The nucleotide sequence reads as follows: TGTGCCTGGAATAGACCAGGTACCTACGAGCAGTACTTC. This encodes CAWNRPGTYEQYF.